These 16 T cell receptor beta chains were sequenced from one sample in a study of chemoradiotherapy in HPV16-positive cancers. Here immunoSEQ multiplex PCR was the method, and the copy in TCRdb shows in-frame clones only, minus some. The sample carries 3,000 to 4,000 clones, around four fifths recorded once. The source was tumor tissue, collected from a patient who underwent chemoradiotherapy. Receptors were obtained from a human donor with HPV-associated anogenital cancer.

In its sample, this clone was seen a few times. The rearrangement links TRBV5-8 to TRBJ2-1; TRBD2 aligns across 10 bases. After removal of 6 bases from V and 6 bases from J, the junction contained 12 bases not matched to a gene. Germline loops: CDR1 SGHTS, CDR2 YDEGEE. The CDR3 covers 16 residues. The CDR3 is CASTVGSLAGVNEQFF. CDR3 coding DNA: TGTGCCAGCACCGTAGGAAGTCTAGCGGGAGTCAATGAGCAGTTCTTC.

This chain connects TRBV5-1 to TRBJ2-4; D is perhaps TRBD1 (5 bases). Between the trimmed V and J ends, which lost 2 bases and 5 bases, there was a span of 14 bases. From germline, CDR1 is SGHRS and CDR2 YFSETQ. This CDR3 has 15 residues. CDR3 region: CASSFGAGSENIQYF. DNA for the CDR3: TGCGCCAGCAGCTTCGGAGCAGGGTCCGAAAACATTCAGTACTTC.

The sample holds a few counts of this clone. The J gene is TRBJ1-1, the V gene TRBV19; D gene uncertain. In germline, CDR1 is LNHDA, CDR2 SQIVND (reference sequence). Trimming stripped 7 bases from V and 0 bases from J, with 3 bases between. The CDR3 has 11 amino acids. The CDR3 spells CASTLNTEAFF. CDR3 nucleotides: TGTGCCAGTACCTTGAACACTGAAGCTTTCTTT.

This chain connects TRBV6-1 to TRBJ2-1; D remains ambiguous. The length of the CDR3 is 13 residues. V shed 3 bases and J shed 4 bases, with 7 bases lying between them. Germline CDR1 MNHNS, CDR2 SASEGT. CDR3 bases: TGTGCCAGCAGTGAGACGGAATACAATGAGCAGTTCTTC. Amino acids: CASSETEYNEQFF.

The V gene is TRBV6-5, the J gene TRBJ2-5, with D possibly being TRBD1 or TRBD2 (5 bases each). This CDR3 is 14 amino acids long. Trimming took off 7 bases at V and 2 bases at J, with 14 bases between the two ends. In germline, CDR1 is MNHEY, CDR2 SVGAGI. The DNA of the CDR3 is TGTGCCAGCAAACTGGGGGTAAGACAAGAGACCCAGTACTTC. This encodes CASKLGVRQETQYF.

This sequence joins TRBV28 and TRBJ2-1, with D hard to call. The length of the CDR3 is 15 residues. V lost 4 bases to trimming and J lost 5 bases, with 15 bases between them. The germline V gene has CDR1 MDHEN and CDR2 SYDVKM. CDR3 region: CASSWVMMDNNEQFF. The CDR3 DNA reads TGTGCCAGCAGTTGGGTCATGATGGATAACAATGAGCAGTTCTTC.

The rearrangement uses TRBV19 and TRBJ2-2, with 8 bases aligning to TRBD1. The CDR3 contains 16 residues. With 3 bases clipped from V and 3 bases from J, the junction kept 6 bases outside the gene matches. Germline CDR1 LNHDA, CDR2 SQIVND (reference sequence). The CDR3 DNA is TGTGCCAGTAGTATCTTCCAGGGGGCCTACACCGGGGAGCTGTTTTTT. The encoded protein is CASSIFQGAYTGELFF.

This sequence joins TRBV30 and TRBJ2-7; 9 nucleotides agree with TRBD1. CDR1 is GTSNPN, CDR2 SVGIG, per germline (reference sequence). Germline trimming cut 7 bases from V and 1 base from J; bases unmatched to any gene: 8. The CDR3 consists of 14 residues. The CDR3 coding sequence is TGTGCCTCAACAGGGGGCCAATATTCCTACGAGCAGTACTTC. Translating gives CASTGGQYSYEQYF.

V gene TRBV11-2 combines with J gene TRBJ2-7, with D perhaps matching TRBD1 (6 bases). This CDR3 comprises 16 residues. CDR1 is SGHAT, CDR2 FQNNGV, per germline. Trimming left V 5 bases short and J 1 base short, with 18 bases between. The CDR3, as DNA: TGTGCCAGCAGCCTAATACCGGGACACGAGTCCTACGAGCAGTACTTC. Encoded protein: CASSLIPGHESYEQYF.

This clone was seen once. J is TRBJ1-1 and V is TRBV5-1, with 7 positions matching TRBD1. The V and J ends lost 2 bases and 2 bases, in that order; junction bases with no gene match: 9. Per the germline V gene, CDR1 is SGHRS and CDR2 is YFSETQ. The CDR3 extends over 16 amino acids. The chain's CDR3 is CASSFGGRGSNTEAFF. In DNA form, the CDR3 reads TGCGCCAGCAGCTTCGGGGGCAGGGGGTCCAACACTGAAGCTTTCTTT.

The rearrangement joins TRBV5-8 to TRBJ1-1, with D perhaps matching TRBD1 (6 bases). Between the trimmed V and J ends, which lost 1 base and 1 base, there was a span of 14 bases. CDR3 length: 16 residues. CDR1 and CDR2 (germline): SGHTS, YDEGEE. Here the CDR3 reads CASSLSRTGPNTEAFF. Here the CDR3 DNA reads TGTGCCAGCAGCTTGTCTCGTACAGGGCCGAACACTGAAGCTTTCTTT.

This clone appeared a few times. J is TRBJ2-6 and V is TRBV9; 7 bases agree with TRBD1. Germline lookup yields CDR1 SGDLS and CDR2 YYNGEE. The J segment lost 4 bases and the V segment lost 2 bases, leaving 3 bases of the junction unmatched. The CDR3 is 15 residues long. CDR3 in amino acids: CASSVGQVGANVLTF. Written as DNA, the CDR3 is TGTGCCAGCAGCGTCGGACAGGTCGGGGCCAACGTCCTGACTTTC.

The genes are TRBV29-1 and TRBJ1-2; 7 bases are a match to TRBD1. The junction had 16 bases not matched to a gene; V was cut back by 7 bases and J by 2 bases. Germline V gene lookup returns CDR1 SQVTM and CDR2 ANQGSEA. The CDR3 spans 16 residues. The CDR3 region is CSAQGTAYPLNYGYTF. For the CDR3, the DNA is TGCAGCGCTCAGGGGACAGCGTATCCGTTAAACTATGGCTACACCTTC. The full variable domain, rest sourced from reference TRBV29-1 and TRBJ1-2, is SAVISQKPSRDICQRGTSLTIQCQVDSQVTMMFWYRQQPGQSLTLIATANQGSEATYESGFVIDKFPISRPNLTFSTLTVSNMSPEDSSIYLCSAQGTAYPLNYGYTFGSGTRLTVV.

This clone is a singleton in its sample. This chain uses TRBV11-2 with TRBJ1-2, with D maybe TRBD1 (6 bases). V was trimmed by 1 base and J by 2 bases, leaving 17 bases between them. CDR3 size: 17 residues. The germline gives CDR1 SGHAT, CDR2 FQNNGV. The CDR3 loop is CASSLGSGVSRNYGYTF. The CDR3 bases are TGTGCCAGCAGCTTAGGGTCAGGGGTTAGTAGGAACTATGGCTACACCTTC.

The chain links TRBV10-2 to TRBJ2-2; TRBD2 might be the D (5 bases). V dropped 6 bases and J dropped 6 bases, with 11 bases sitting between them. CDR3 size: 13 residues. Germline loops: CDR1 WSHSY, CDR2 SAAADI. CDR3 amino acids: CASRGREAGELFF. CDR3 DNA sequence: TGCGCCAGCAGGGGCCGGGAAGCCGGGGAGCTGTTTTTT.

This chain joins TRBV28 and TRBJ1-5; D call uncertain. The CDR3 has 15 amino acids. Per germline, CDR1 MDHEN and CDR2 SYDVKM. V lost 4 bases and J lost 0, with 10 bases in between. The CDR3 sequence is CASSSSGYSNQPQHF. For the CDR3, the DNA is TGTGCCAGCAGTTCCTCGGGGTATAGCAATCAGCCCCAGCATTTT.